Listed here is a single TCR beta chain. Its cognate antigen has yet to be identified. No much larger clone exists at a distance of one base, and base qualities are not known. The sample comes from a study of T-cell reconstitution after alpha-beta-depleted transplantation in children (dated by TCRdb to the mid-2010s). For context, the study as a whole: Using TCR repertoire profiling, the study quantitatively followed how T-cell immune reconstitution unfolded in children after TCRalphabeta/CD19-depleted allogeneic hematopoietic cell transplantation. Results and caveats for the whole study, not just this receptor: The high TCRbeta diversity at day 60 in some patients was ascribed to recipient T cells and intrathymic progenitors that had survived conditioning. Over the following months the frequencies of hyperexpanded clones went down, and after one year T-cell counts and TCRbeta diversity were mostly credited to newly produced T cells. Apparently early alphabetaT-cell count recovery about two months after transplant reportedly relied on only several hundred rapidly expanded clones derived from non-depleted graft cells.

Trimming takes 0 bases from V and 5 bases from J, and the germline ends sit 9 bases apart. The germline V gene (reference sequence) specifies LNHDA as CDR1 and SQIVND as CDR2. Measured from the cysteine to the phenylalanine, the CDR3 is 14 residues long. Kept here is only the CDR3 DNA, which spans 42 bases and is read in frame from base 1. The label giving this sample's treatment or condition can be read as: allogeneic hematopoietic cell transplantation with graft depleted of TCRalphabeta T cells and CD19 B cells. The transplant recipients were children given TCRalphabeta/CD19-depleted allogeneic hematopoietic cell grafts. Libraries came from PCR. Sequencing took place on an Illumina HiSeq 2500. TCR library preparation used molecular barcoding, with unique molecular identifiers applied to normalize quantification of the TCRbeta repertoire. The public reads were reprocessed in TCRdb via fastp at Q25 and MiXCR, keeping in-frame beta chains. Every CDR3 protein is listed once, alongside the most common genes and DNA of its rows. The sample data list 500,000 to 650,000 distinct CDR3 sequences, and 11% of these were observed just once. The ten biggest clones cover roughly 15% of the sample.

This TCR was sampled from a female patient aged 2-10 years who had a stem cell transplant for aplastic anemia, so the T cells may come from the graft donor. Specimen: PBMCs, mostly from graft donor cells, collected 180 days after TCRalphabeta/CD19-depleted stem cell transplant. This chain joins TRBV19 to TRBJ2-3, with the identity of the D gene unclear. The CDR3 amino acid sequence is: CASSIDRGRDTQYF. At the DNA level, the sequence is TGTGCCAGTAGTATAGATCGTGGCAGAGATACGCAGTATTTT.